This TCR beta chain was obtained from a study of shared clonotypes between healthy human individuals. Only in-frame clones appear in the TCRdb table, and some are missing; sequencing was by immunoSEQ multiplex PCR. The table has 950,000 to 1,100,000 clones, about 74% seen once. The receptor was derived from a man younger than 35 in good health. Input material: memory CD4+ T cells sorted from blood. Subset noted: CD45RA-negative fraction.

CDR3 sequence (DNA): TGTGCCAGCACCTCAGCTCGGGGTACGAGCAAGAACGAGCAGTACTTC. Amino acid sequence: CASTSARGTSKNEQYF. The V call is TRBV28, the J call TRBJ2-7; D possibly corresponds to TRBD2 (5 bases). The ends were cut back, 7 bases at V and 5 bases at J, with 24 bases in the middle. This CDR3 has 16 residues. Per the germline V gene, CDR1 is MDHEN and CDR2 is SYDVKM.